This TCR beta chain came from a study of identical twins. Notes on the study in general: Cord blood's abundant beta clonotypes had fewer insertions, unlike memory repertoires.

The ends lost 0 bases at V and 7 bases at J; junction bases unmatched: 7. This CDR3 region has 16 residues. Germline V gene sequence: CDR1 LNHNV, CDR2 YYDKDF (reference sequence). This clonotype was found many times. The antigen is not known. One entry per CDR3 protein, called by TCRdb with MiXCR from the 5' RACE reads. Here the sample spans about 240,000 distinct CDR3 sequences, roughly 10% being singletons. The chain couples TRBV15 to TRBJ2-5, with 11 bases lining up with TRBD1. This clonotype was sampled from a man aged 50-60 years in good health. Specimen: memory T cells sorted from blood. CDR3 in amino acids: CATSRDPGQGVVTQYF. CDR3 DNA sequence: TGTGCCACCAGCAGAGATCCGGGACAGGGGGTTGTGACCCAGTACTTC.